Sequencing of this T cell receptor (beta chain) was carried out in a study of response to subunit inactivated influenza vaccine. The CDR3 is made up of 17 amino acids. J gave up 5 bases and V 0 bases, and 6 bases lay outside the gene matches. Per the germline V gene, CDR1 is SGHAT and CDR2 is FQNNGV. This clonotype was seen more than once but under ten times. TCRdb re-analysed the RT-PCR reads in MiXCR, keeping a single row per CDR3 protein. The sample has just under 550,000 distinct CDR3 sequences; 20% to 25% are singletons. This same sample was also taken into another study, of T cells expressing NK-cell markers. This second study notes: 5'RACE template switching with UMIs generated TCR beta cDNA.

The material sequenced was CD4+ T cells sorted from PBMCs, taken 11 to 12 days after vaccination. The TCR was taken from a man over 45 who received an inactivated influenza vaccine. This sequence joins TRBV11-2 and TRBJ2-5, with 13 nucleotides matching TRBD2. The CDR3 spells CASSLDPRGLAGETQYF. CDR3 DNA: TGTGCCAGCAGCTTAGATCCACGGGGACTAGCGGGGGAGACCCAGTACTTC.